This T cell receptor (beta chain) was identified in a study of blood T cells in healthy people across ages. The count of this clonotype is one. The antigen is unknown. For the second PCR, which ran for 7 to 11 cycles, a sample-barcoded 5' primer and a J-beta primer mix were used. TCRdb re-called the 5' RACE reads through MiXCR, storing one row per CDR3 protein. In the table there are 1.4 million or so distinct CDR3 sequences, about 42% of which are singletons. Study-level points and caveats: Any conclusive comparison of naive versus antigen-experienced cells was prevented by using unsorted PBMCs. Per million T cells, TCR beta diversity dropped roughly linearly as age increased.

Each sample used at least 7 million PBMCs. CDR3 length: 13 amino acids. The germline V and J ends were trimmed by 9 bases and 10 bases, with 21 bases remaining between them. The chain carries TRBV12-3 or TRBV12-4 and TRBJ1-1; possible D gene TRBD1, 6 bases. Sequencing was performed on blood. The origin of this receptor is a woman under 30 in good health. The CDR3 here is CASSPTGRGGAFF. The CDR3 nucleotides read TGTGCCAGTAGTCCGACAGGTCGGGGGGGAGCTTTCTTT.